The present entry profiles one TCR beta chain with its context. This clonotype is considered medium-sized (0.01 to 0.1%). The antigen it binds to is not known. No much larger clone exists at a distance of one base, and base qualities are not known. The data derive from a study of spatial heterogeneity in lung cancer (dated by TCRdb to between 2019 and 2020). Background on the whole study: Samples were obtained from 70 to 85 patients with early-stage, untreated non-small cell lung cancer from the lung TRACERx cohort. Both alpha and beta chains were TCR-sequenced in about 240 tumor regions, approximately 64 matched nontumor lung samples and around 54 PBMC samples obtained at surgery. In the raw uncorrected reads, each unique combination of TCR and UMI appeared more than ten times on average. The study quantitatively compared TCR alpha and beta repertoires across multiple tumor regions, matched nontumor lung and blood in non-small cell lung cancer. Nonsynonymous mutation counts, determined by whole-exome sequencing of tumor tissue, were related to TCR repertoire features. Beta-chain transcripts were consistently detected in greater numbers than alpha-chain transcripts, which likely reflected higher beta-chain transcript abundance. Follow-up PBMC samples were sequenced whenever available, with the median time to follow-up being approximately two years after resection.

The sample's time point, from its label and the paper: blood at routine non-recurrence follow-up after resection. TCR sequencing used whole RNA extracted from tumor and nontumor lung tissue, or from cryopreserved PBMC samples, without cell sorting. Only patients for whom sufficient RNA was available from at least two tumor regions were selected for TCR sequencing. Receptor amplification or capture employed 5' RACE. The sequencer was a NextSeq 500. In the TCR library protocol, a unique molecular identifier was attached to each TCR cDNA molecule so that PCR and sequencing errors could be corrected. The original methods were these. Decombinator tools were used for TCR identification, UMI-based error correction and CDR3 extraction. Expanded TCRs were defined as those above a frequency of 2 per 1,000, corresponding to the top 1% of the tumor frequency distribution. Each repertoire was subsampled 100 times to 5,000 TCRs, after which Renyi diversity was computed with the R vegan package. To build CDR3 similarity networks, amino acid triplet string-kernel similarity was used, and CDR3s were connected when their pairwise similarity was above 0.82. TCRdb applied fastp at Q25 and MiXCR to the public reads, then kept only in-frame beta chains. Rows matching on CDR3 protein sequence are summarized as one entry with the most common DNA and genes. These V and J calls are TCRdb output, not the study's own analysis. The sample table lists around 10,000 distinct CDR3 sequences, about 20% of them with a count of one. The ten largest clonotypes hold about 41% of the sample.

Per the germline V gene, SNHLY is the CDR1 and FYNNEI is the CDR2. V is clipped by 7 bases and J by 3 bases, and the sequence between their germline boundaries is 12 bases long. The CDR3, cysteine through phenylalanine, is 13 amino acids long. Only the CDR3 DNA stays, 39 bases, in frame from base 1. Paper-wide results and their limitations: Only 13 to 15 patients were included in comparisons of baseline and follow-up blood repertoires. Additional single-cell paired TCR alpha and beta sequencing was considered necessary to confirm, at a functional level, the hypothesis that regional TCRs recognize regional mutations. Ubiquitous expanded tumor TCRs showed up in blood more often at tumor resection than at routine follow-up.

The sequences come from PBMCs, collected at follow-up. The chain couples TRBV2 to TRBJ1-1, with the D gene not clear enough to name. The receptor's source is a male donor with early-stage non-small cell lung cancer. This receptor carries the CDR3 CASTFQRDTEAFF. The DNA is as follows: TGTGCCAGCACGTTTCAGCGGGACACTGAAGCTTTCTTT.